This T cell receptor (beta chain) was sequenced for a study of technical replicates of blood from a handful of donors. Data came from immunoSEQ multiplex PCR; TCRdb stores just in-frame clones and leaves some out. The sample holds about 79,000 clones, around 90% seen once. There are 15 residues in the CDR3. Deletions cut 1 base from V and 2 bases from J, with 11 bases between. Germline V gene lookup returns CDR1 SGHAT and CDR2 FQNNGV. The TCR comes from a human donor in good health. Some clones in this sample may be carry-over from other donors' samples. Sequenced: T cells isolated from PBMCs. V and J are TRBV11-2 and TRBJ2-5; D is ambiguous. The CDR3 region has the DNA TGTGCCAGCAGCTTAGCATCGGTTGTACAAGAGACCCAGTACTTC. Translation: CASSLASVVQETQYF.